Shown below are 25 T cell receptor beta chains from a single sample sequenced in a study of tumor T cells in aggressive B-cell lymphoma. The repertoire was sequenced with immunoSEQ multiplex PCR; TCRdb's copy has only in-frame clones and lacks some. The sample shows about 3,000 clones, roughly 85% of them seen only once. The sample consisted of tumor tissue. The receptors shown here come from an adult with diffuse large B cell lymphoma.

The chain recombines TRBV18 with TRBJ1-6; no firm D call. V was cut by 3 bases and J by 3 bases, with 3 bases left in between. Germline V gene lookup returns CDR1 KGHSH and CDR2 LQKENI. The length of the CDR3 is 13 residues. The CDR3 reads CASSPSYNSPLHF. DNA of the CDR3: TGTGCCAGCTCACCCAGCTATAATTCACCCCTCCACTTT.

The genes are TRBV27 and TRBJ2-7, with D maybe TRBD2 (7 bases). Germline V lookup: CDR1 MNHEY, CDR2 SMNVEV (reference sequence). CDR3 length: 15 amino acids. Trimming cost V 2 bases and J 7 bases, with 18 bases left between them. CDR3 in amino acids: CASSLRAPRGGEQYF. The CDR3 DNA reads TGTGCCAGCAGTTTAAGGGCCCCAAGGGGGGGAGAGCAGTACTTC.

The V and J genes are TRBV7-7 and TRBJ2-1, with D perhaps TRBD1 (6 bases). The CDR3 sequence is 13 residues long. Germline V lookup: CDR1 SSHAT, CDR2 FNYEAQ (reference sequence). V was cut by 1 base and J by 7 bases, with 8 bases left in between. The CDR3 sequence is CASSLGGPNEQFF. As DNA, the CDR3 is TGTGCCAGCAGCTTAGGGGGGCCGAATGAGCAGTTCTTC.

This clone occurred once. CDR3 nucleotide sequence: TGTGCCAGCAGCCAAGTCTCAGGCTTTGGATCTATTGGCTACACCTTC. Protein: CASSQVSGFGSIGYTF. This chain joins TRBV14 and TRBJ1-2; D ambiguous. The CDR3 is 16 amino acids. The germline V gene encodes CDR1 SGHDN and CDR2 FVKESK. Between the trimmed V and J ends, which lost 1 base and 7 bases, there was a span of 19 bases.

This chain links TRBV5-5 with TRBJ1-5; D remains unclear. CDR3 length: 14 residues. CDR1 is SGHKS, CDR2 YYEKEE, per germline (reference sequence). V lost 2 bases to trimming and J lost 3 bases, with 9 bases between them. The CDR3 DNA is TGTGCCAGCAGCTTAGCGGGGAACAATCAGCCCCAGCATTTT. As protein: CASSLAGNNQPQHF. Combining the CDR3 with reference TRBV5-5 and TRBJ1-5 gives the whole variable domain DAGVTQSPTHLIKTRGQQVTLRCSPISGHKSVSWYQQVLGQGPQFIFQYYEKEERGRGNFPDRFSARQFPNYSSELNVNALLLGDSALYLCASSLAGNNQPQHFGDGTRLSIL.

V is TRBV27 and J is TRBJ1-6, with a possible D match to TRBD1 (5 bases). The CDR3 extends over 15 amino acids. V was shortened by 4 bases and J by 6 bases, with 13 bases between the two germline ends. The germline V gene has CDR1 MNHEY and CDR2 SMNVEV (reference sequence). CDR3 DNA sequence: TGTGCCAGCAGTTGGACACCTGCCCCTAATTCACCCCTCCACTTT. Amino acid sequence: CASSWTPAPNSPLHF.

This clone was picked up one time. This chain connects TRBV29-1 to TRBJ2-2; D unclear. Germline assignment: CDR1 SQVTM and CDR2 ANQGSEA. The CDR3 is 11 residues long. V was cut by 7 bases and J by 5 bases, with 8 bases left in between. CDR3 in amino acids: CSGDRTGELFF. As DNA, the CDR3 is TGCAGCGGTGATCGGACCGGGGAGCTGTTTTTT.

The chain has TRBV6-1 and TRBJ2-3, with D hard to call. This CDR3 contains 14 residues. Germline CDR1 reads MNHNS; CDR2 reads SASEGT. V was clipped by 4 bases and J by 3 bases, with 11 bases between them. The CDR3 region has the DNA TGTGCCAGCAGTGTTATGGTCCGGACAGATACGCAGTATTTT. Protein: CASSVMVRTDTQYF.

The chain links TRBV27 to TRBJ1-2; D is perhaps TRBD1 (6 bases). V gave up 7 bases and J gave up 4 bases, with 13 bases separating them. Germline V lookup: CDR1 MNHEY, CDR2 SMNVEV (reference sequence). The CDR3 length is 13 residues. The CDR3 is CASTRGARYGYTF. The CDR3 DNA follows: TGTGCCAGCACCCGGGGGGCGCGCTATGGCTACACCTTC.

The sample holds one count of this clone. J is TRBJ1-5 and V is TRBV19; D may be TRBD1 (5 bases). The CDR3 extends over 16 amino acids. The V gene's germline CDR1 is LNHDA and CDR2 SQIVND (reference sequence). V gave up 4 bases and J gave up 3 bases, with 16 bases separating them. CDR3 region: CASSTRGVRYNQPQHF. CDR3 sequence (DNA): TGTGCCAGTAGTACCCGGGGGGTGAGGTACAATCAGCCCCAGCATTTT.

This chain links TRBV15 with TRBJ2-3; D is perhaps TRBD2 (6 bases). Trimming stripped 0 bases from V and 0 bases from J, with 10 bases between. The CDR3 runs to 16 residues. The germline gives CDR1 LNHNV, CDR2 YYDKDF (reference sequence). The CDR3: CATSRDRGTSTDTQYF. CDR3 bases: TGTGCCACCAGCAGAGACCGGGGGACGAGCACAGATACGCAGTATTTT. Full variable domain (missing parts from reference TRBV15 and TRBJ2-3): DAMVIQNPRYQVTQFGKPVTLSCSQTLNHNVMYWYQQKSSQAPKLLFHYYDKDFNNEADTPDNFQSRRPNTSFCFLDIRSPGLGDTAMYLCATSRDRGTSTDTQYFGPGTRLTVL.

The chain couples TRBV14 to TRBJ2-1; 8 bases line up with TRBD2. Germline-derived CDR1 and CDR2 are SGHDN and FVKESK. This CDR3 contains 16 residues. The junction had 7 bases not matched to a gene; V was cut back by 2 bases and J by 4 bases. The CDR3 reads CASSQLVGGGYNEQFF. The DNA for the CDR3 is TGTGCCAGCAGCCAACTAGTTGGCGGGGGGTACAATGAGCAGTTCTTC.

This chain joins TRBV11-2 and TRBJ2-1, with TRBD2 matching over 8 bases. V lost 10 bases to trimming and J lost 5 bases; unmatched junction nucleotides: 10. The V gene's germline CDR1 is SGHAT and CDR2 FQNNGV. The CDR3 sequence is 14 residues long. The CDR3 coding sequence is TGTGCCACCACGCTCGCGGGGGGAAACAATGAGCAGTTCTTC. Protein product: CATTLAGGNNEQFF.

The chain employs TRBV29-1 and TRBJ2-3; D is perhaps TRBD2 (6 bases). V lost 7 bases and J lost 1, with 15 bases in between. This CDR3 region has 14 residues. Germline V CDR1 and CDR2: SQVTM, ANQGSEA. CDR3 amino acids: CSALRRGGTDTQYF. CDR3 DNA sequence: TGCAGCGCCCTACGGCGGGGAGGCACAGATACGCAGTATTTT.

The chain combines TRBV6-6 with TRBJ1-3, with D possibly being TRBD1 (5 bases). Germline CDR1 and CDR2: MNHNY and SVGAGI (reference sequence). V gave up 8 bases and J gave up 2 bases, with 16 bases separating them. This CDR3 is built from 15 residues. CDR3 amino acids: CASSPEGIAGNTIYF. The CDR3 region has the DNA TGTGCCAGCTCCCCGGAGGGGATCGCTGGAAACACCATATATTTT.

The sample holds a few counts of this clone. This sample includes further DNA sequences coding for the same CDR3. This chain connects TRBV5-6 to TRBJ1-1; 7 nucleotides match TRBD1. CDR1 is SGHDT and CDR2 is YYEEEE in the germline V gene. The ends lost 2 bases at V and 10 bases at J; junction bases unmatched: 11. The CDR3 contains 14 residues. The CDR3 DNA is TGTGCCAGCAGCTTAGGTGGAAGCACAGGGGCAGCTTTCTTT. Translated, it gives CASSLGGSTGAAFF. The complete variable domain, with remaining parts taken from reference TRBV5-6 and TRBJ1-1, reads DAGVTQSPTHLIKTRGQQVTLRCSPKSGHDTVSWYQQALGQGPQFIFQYYEEEERQRGNFPDRFSGHQFPNYSSELNVNALLLGDSALYLCASSLGGSTGAAFFGQGTRLTVV.

The V call is TRBV7-2, the J call TRBJ1-5; D ambiguous. V lost 0 bases, J lost 2 bases, and 11 bases lay in between. Germline CDR1 SGHTA, CDR2 FQGNSA. CDR3 length equals 16 residues. For the CDR3, the DNA is TGTGCCAGCAGCTTAGCGGCAGGCGCGCGCAATCAGCCCCAGCATTTT. This sequence encodes CASSLAAGARNQPQHF.

On this clone: An end of the junction differs from the germline gene, which may be a read error. The rearrangement links TRBV14 to TRBJ2-7; D may be TRBD1 (5 bases). Germline CDR1 reads SGHDN; CDR2 reads FVKESK. This CDR3 has 13 residues. The CDR3 DNA reads TGTGCCAGCAGCCAGAAGGGGTATTCCGAGCAGTACTTT. It encodes CASSQKGYSEQYF.

The J gene is TRBJ2-7, the V gene TRBV19; 7 nucleotides line up with TRBD1. The CDR3 has 13 residues. CDR1 and CDR2 (germline): LNHDA, SQIVND (reference sequence). V lost 4 bases, J lost 2 bases, and 2 bases stayed unmatched. CDR3 region: CASSKTGAYEQYF. The CDR3 nucleotides read TGTGCCAGTAGTAAAACAGGGGCCTACGAGCAGTACTTC.

The chain combines TRBV29-1 with TRBJ2-5, with D uncertain. V was pared by 0 bases and J by 1 base, with 6 bases between. CDR3 size: 13 residues. Germline CDR1 SQVTM, CDR2 ANQGSEA. This CDR3 reads CSVEEAPQETQYF. In DNA, the CDR3 is TGCAGCGTTGAAGAGGCACCCCAAGAGACCCAGTACTTC.

The gene calls are TRBV5-6 and TRBJ2-3; tentatively, D is TRBD1 (8 bases). The length of the CDR3 is 16 residues. Per germline, CDR1 SGHDT and CDR2 YYEEEE. The ends were cut back, 2 bases at V and 3 bases at J, with 16 bases in the middle. CDR3 sequence: CASSLFRGRGTDTQYF. The CDR3 nucleotides are TGTGCCAGCAGCTTATTCAGGGGGCGGGGGACAGATACGCAGTATTTT. The full variable domain, with the rest looked up from reference TRBV5-6 and TRBJ2-3, is DAGVTQSPTHLIKTRGQQVTLRCSPKSGHDTVSWYQQALGQGPQFIFQYYEEEERQRGNFPDRFSGHQFPNYSSELNVNALLLGDSALYLCASSLFRGRGTDTQYFGPGTRLTVL.

This chain uses TRBV9 with TRBJ1-1, with 8 bases matching TRBD1. CDR1 and CDR2 (germline): SGDLS, YYNGEE. V lost 4 bases to trimming and J lost 5 bases; unmatched junction nucleotides: 13. This CDR3 region has 16 residues. The CDR3 sequence: CASSPGDTGGMTEAFF. The CDR3 DNA reads as TGTGCCAGCAGCCCAGGTGACACAGGGGGGATGACTGAAGCTTTCTTT.

This chain uses TRBV6-1 with TRBJ1-6; TRBD1 is a possible D gene (5 bases). Germline CDR1 reads MNHNS; CDR2 reads SASEGT. The CDR3 is made up of 14 amino acids. V shed 6 bases and J shed 7 bases, with 13 bases lying between them. CDR3 nucleotide sequence: TGTGCCAGCAGAGTTTCAGGGAGGAATTCACCCCTCCACTTT. This codes for CASRVSGRNSPLHF.

The gene calls are TRBV7-9 and TRBJ2-5; 10 nucleotides align to TRBD2. This CDR3 is built from 13 residues. V trimming: 11 bases; J trimming: 5 bases; junction bases outside the gene matches: 8. Germline loops: CDR1 SEHNR, CDR2 FQNEAQ (reference sequence). In nucleotides, the CDR3 is TGTGCCGCGAGCGGGGGGGCTGGGGAGACCCAGTACTTC. This sequence encodes CAASGGAGETQYF.

J is TRBJ2-7 and V is TRBV7-2; 15 bases agree with TRBD2. V lost 5 bases to trimming and J lost 0 bases; unmatched junction nucleotides: 5. This CDR3 has 17 amino acids. The V gene's germline CDR1 is SGHTA and CDR2 FQGNSA. Written as DNA, the CDR3 is TGTGCCAGCAGCCGTGGGACTAGCGGGGGGATCTCCTACGAGCAGTACTTC. This codes for CASSRGTSGGISYEQYF. The full variable domain, rest sourced from reference TRBV7-2 and TRBJ2-7, is GAGVSQSPSNKVTEKGKDVELRCDPISGHTALYWYRQSLGQGLEFLIYFQGNSAPDKSGLPSDRFSAERTGGSVSTLTIQRTQQEDSAVYLCASSRGTSGGISYEQYFGPGTRLTVT.